This is a list of T cell receptor beta chains from one sample in a study of blood T cell dynamics during melanoma immunotherapy. The repertoire was sequenced with immunoSEQ multiplex PCR; TCRdb's copy has only in-frame clones and lacks some. The table has around 13,000 clones, 65% to 90% seen once. Here the sequenced sample was blood, taken from a patient treated with checkpoint blockade. The origin of the receptors is a human donor with melanoma. CDR3s include the opening cysteine and the closing phenylalanine or tryptophan. The D gene is left open where the match is weak. Clone size is stated in some rows and not others, as once, few, many or a class when expanded.

j_gene: TRBJ2-5
abundance: NA
d_gene: TRBD2
v_gene: TRBV6-1
CDR3aa: CASSKGLNQETQYF
CDR3nt: TGTGCCAGCAGCAAGGGACTAAATCAAGAGACCCAGTACTTC

j_gene: TRBJ1-6
abundance: NA
d_gene: NA
v_gene: TRBV7-2
CDR3aa: CASSLARGASPLHF
CDR3nt: TGTGCCAGCAGCTTGGCCAGGGGAGCTTCACCCCTCCACTTT

j_gene: TRBJ2-4
abundance: NA
d_gene: NA
v_gene: TRBV10-3
CDR3aa: CAISESGFSGAKNIQYF
CDR3nt: TGTGCCATCAGTGAGTCGGGCTTCTCGGGGGCCAAAAACATTCAGTACTTC

j_gene: TRBJ2-3
abundance: NA
d_gene: TRBD2
v_gene: TRBV19
CDR3aa: CASSGWNRGTSADTQYF
CDR3nt: TGTGCCAGTAGTGGATGGAACAGGGGGACTAGCGCAGATACGCAGTATTTT

j_gene: TRBJ2-1
abundance: NA
d_gene: TRBD2
v_gene: TRBV19
CDR3aa: CASSISGLAKYNEQFF
CDR3nt: TGTGCCAGTAGTATTTCGGGACTAGCCAAGTACAATGAGCAGTTCTTC

j_gene: TRBJ1-2
abundance: NA
d_gene: NA
v_gene: TRBV7-2
CDR3aa: CASSFRGGYTF
CDR3nt: TGTGCCAGCAGCTTTAGAGGTGGCTACACCTTC

j_gene: TRBJ2-1
abundance: NA
d_gene: NA
v_gene: TRBV6-1
CDR3aa: CASSSSKSSYNEQFF
CDR3nt: TGTGCCAGCAGTAGCTCCAAGAGCTCCTACAATGAGCAGTTCTTC

j_gene: TRBJ2-3
abundance: NA
d_gene: TRBD2
v_gene: TRBV19
CDR3aa: CASSIGAAGATDTQYF
CDR3nt: TGTGCCAGTAGTATAGGGGCAGCGGGGGCCACAGATACGCAGTATTTT

j_gene: TRBJ2-5
abundance: NA
d_gene: TRBD2
v_gene: TRBV19
CDR3aa: CASSIRGGLETQYF
CDR3nt: TGTGCCAGTAGTATTCGGGGGGGGCTGGAGACCCAGTACTTC

j_gene: TRBJ1-6
abundance: few
d_gene: TRBD1
v_gene: TRBV7-2
CDR3aa: CASSPMDRGNNSPLHF
CDR3nt: TGTGCCAGCAGCCCAATGGACAGGGGAAATAATTCACCCCTCCACTTT

j_gene: TRBJ1-2
abundance: NA
d_gene: TRBD1
v_gene: TRBV6-4
CDR3aa: CASSDRAGYGYTF
CDR3nt: TGTGCCAGCAGCGACAGGGCTGGCTATGGCTACACCTTC

j_gene: TRBJ2-5
abundance: NA
d_gene: NA
v_gene: TRBV29-1
CDR3aa: CSVWVQETQYF
CDR3nt: TGCAGCGTTTGGGTCCAGGAGACCCAGTACTTC

j_gene: TRBJ2-7
abundance: NA
d_gene: TRBD1
v_gene: TRBV11-2
CDR3aa: CASSLDSRRQGIIPSYEQYF
CDR3nt: TGTGCCAGCAGCTTAGATTCGCGGAGACAGGGCATAATCCCCTCCTACGAGCAGTACTTC

j_gene: TRBJ2-1
abundance: NA
d_gene: TRBD1
v_gene: TRBV27
CDR3aa: CASSLGQRNEQFF
CDR3nt: TGTGCCAGCAGTTTGGGACAGAGGAATGAGCAGTTCTTC

j_gene: TRBJ1-6
abundance: NA
d_gene: NA
v_gene: TRBV7-2
CDR3aa: CASSGGAPNSPLHF
CDR3nt: TGTGCCAGCAGCGGGGGGGCGCCTAATTCACCCCTCCACTTT

j_gene: TRBJ1-1
abundance: NA
d_gene: NA
v_gene: TRBV5-1
CDR3aa: CASSLVAENTEAFF
CDR3nt: TGCGCCAGCAGCTTGGTGGCAGAGAACACTGAAGCTTTCTTT

j_gene: TRBJ1-2
abundance: NA
d_gene: TRBD1
v_gene: TRBV5-1
CDR3aa: CASRSAGTGYGYTF
CDR3nt: TGCGCCAGCAGGTCCGCCGGGACAGGCTATGGCTACACCTTC

j_gene: TRBJ1-1
abundance: NA
d_gene: NA
v_gene: TRBV18
CDR3aa: CASSLLGGGTEAFF
CDR3nt: TGTGCCAGCTCACTCCTAGGGGGGGGCACTGAAGCTTTCTTT

j_gene: TRBJ1-2
abundance: once
d_gene: NA
v_gene: TRBV6-6
CDR3aa: CASSQGRSYGYTF
CDR3nt: TGTGCCAGCAGCCAGGGTCGGAGTTATGGCTACACCTTC

j_gene: TRBJ2-3
abundance: NA
d_gene: NA
v_gene: TRBV9
CDR3aa: CASSSKGGIGADTQYF
CDR3nt: TGTGCCAGCAGCTCCAAAGGCGGGATTGGAGCAGATACGCAGTATTTT

j_gene: TRBJ2-1
abundance: few
d_gene: TRBD1
v_gene: TRBV6-6
CDR3aa: CASSFPGQGNNEQFF
CDR3nt: TGTGCCAGCAGTTTTCCGGGACAGGGCAACAATGAGCAGTTCTTC

j_gene: TRBJ1-5
abundance: NA
d_gene: NA
v_gene: TRBV19
CDR3aa: CASSIAGNNQPQHF
CDR3nt: TGTGCCAGTAGTATAGCGGGGAACAATCAGCCCCAGCATTTT

j_gene: TRBJ2-1
abundance: NA
d_gene: TRBD2
v_gene: TRBV7-2
CDR3aa: CASSLGGTSGYNEQFF
CDR3nt: TGTGCCAGCAGCTTAGGAGGGACTAGCGGGTACAATGAGCAGTTCTTC

j_gene: TRBJ2-1
abundance: NA
d_gene: TRBD1
v_gene: TRBV29-1
CDR3aa: CSPLRDRGPNEQFF
CDR3nt: TGCAGCCCCCTCCGGGACAGGGGGCCCAATGAGCAGTTCTTC

j_gene: TRBJ2-3
abundance: once
d_gene: NA
v_gene: TRBV2
CDR3aa: CASSEPSTDTQYF
CDR3nt: TGTGCCAGCAGTGAACCCTCCACAGATACGCAGTATTTT

j_gene: TRBJ2-7
abundance: NA
d_gene: TRBD1
v_gene: TRBV4-3
CDR3aa: CASSQASGTGGYEQYF
CDR3nt: TGCGCCAGCAGCCAAGCATCCGGGACAGGGGGCTACGAGCAGTACTTC

j_gene: TRBJ2-2
abundance: NA
d_gene: NA
v_gene: TRBV4-1
CDR3aa: CASSLGPLNTGELFF
CDR3nt: TGCGCCAGCAGCCTGGGACCATTGAACACCGGGGAGCTGTTTTTT

j_gene: TRBJ1-6
abundance: few
d_gene: NA
v_gene: TRBV18
CDR3aa: CASSFDRMVNSPLHF
CDR3nt: TGTGCCAGCTCATTCGACAGGATGGTCAATTCACCCCTCCACTTT

j_gene: TRBJ2-2
abundance: NA
d_gene: TRBD1
v_gene: TRBV7-3
CDR3aa: CASSSRQGATGELFF
CDR3nt: TGTGCCAGCAGCTCACGACAGGGCGCCACCGGGGAGCTGTTTTTT

j_gene: TRBJ2-1
abundance: once
d_gene: TRBD1
v_gene: TRBV7-9
CDR3aa: CASSLGTGGFYNEQFF
CDR3nt: TGTGCCAGCAGCCTTGGGACAGGGGGCTTCTACAATGAGCAGTTCTTC

j_gene: TRBJ2-7
abundance: NA
d_gene: NA
v_gene: TRBV5-1
CDR3aa: CASPPGGDRHEQYF
CDR3nt: TGCGCCAGCCCCCCCGGAGGGGATAGGCACGAGCAGTACTTC

j_gene: TRBJ2-5
abundance: NA
d_gene: TRBD2
v_gene: TRBV5-1
CDR3aa: CASSTSGGAGIKKTQYF
CDR3nt: TGCGCCAGCAGTACTAGCGGGGGGGCCGGAATTAAGAAGACCCAGTACTTC

j_gene: TRBJ1-3
abundance: NA
d_gene: NA
v_gene: TRBV29-1
CDR3aa: CSVLEPGNTIYF
CDR3nt: TGCAGCGTTTTAGAGCCTGGAAACACCATATATTTT

j_gene: TRBJ2-7
abundance: NA
d_gene: NA
v_gene: TRBV2
CDR3aa: CASRDGTYEQYF
CDR3nt: TGTGCCAGCAGGGACGGTACCTACGAGCAGTACTTC

j_gene: TRBJ2-5
abundance: NA
d_gene: NA
v_gene: TRBV4-3
CDR3aa: CASSPTLEGRETQYF
CDR3nt: TGCGCCAGCAGCCCCACTTTGGAGGGTCGAGAGACCCAGTACTTC

j_gene: TRBJ1-5
abundance: NA
d_gene: NA
v_gene: TRBV14
CDR3aa: CASSLTGNQPQHF
CDR3nt: TGTGCCAGCAGCCTCACGGGCAATCAGCCCCAGCATTTT

j_gene: TRBJ1-2
abundance: NA
d_gene: NA
v_gene: TRBV11-3
CDR3aa: CASSRGTANYGYTF
CDR3nt: TGTGCCAGCAGCCGGGGGACGGCTAACTATGGCTACACCTTC

j_gene: TRBJ2-2
abundance: few
d_gene: NA
v_gene: TRBV7-9
CDR3aa: CASSLNPNTGELFF
CDR3nt: TGTGCCAGCAGCTTAAACCCGAACACCGGGGAGCTGTTTTTT

j_gene: TRBJ2-5
abundance: NA
d_gene: TRBD2
v_gene: TRBV7-2
CDR3aa: CASSLAWLAGGLETQYF
CDR3nt: TGTGCCAGCAGCTTAGCGTGGCTAGCGGGGGGGCTGGAGACCCAGTACTTC

j_gene: TRBJ2-1
abundance: NA
d_gene: TRBD1
v_gene: TRBV5-1
CDR3aa: CASSLGQGNEQFF
CDR3nt: TGCGCCAGCAGCTTGGGACAGGGCAATGAGCAGTTCTTC

j_gene: TRBJ2-1
abundance: NA
d_gene: NA
v_gene: TRBV5-1
CDR3aa: CASSFREFYNEQFF
CDR3nt: TGCGCCAGCAGCTTCCGGGAGTTCTACAATGAGCAGTTCTTC

j_gene: TRBJ1-4
abundance: NA
d_gene: TRBD1
v_gene: TRBV5-1
CDR3aa: CASRSGQGVKNEKLFF
CDR3nt: TGCGCCAGCAGGTCGGGACAGGGGGTGAAGAATGAAAAACTGTTTTTT

j_gene: TRBJ2-5
abundance: NA
d_gene: NA
v_gene: TRBV29-1
CDR3aa: CSVGGYQETQYF
CDR3nt: TGCAGCGTTGGCGGGTACCAAGAGACCCAGTACTTC